Each of the 9 T cell receptor beta chains below was sequenced from the same sample in a study of blood T cells in healthy people across ages. A J-beta primer mix and a sample-barcoded 5' primer were used in a second PCR of roughly 7 to 12 cycles. TCRdb itself ran the 5' RACE reads through MiXCR, one entry per CDR3 protein. Of roughly 1,800,000 distinct CDR3 sequences listed, about 50% are singletons. Sequencing was carried out using blood. Receptor source: a woman aged 35 to 49 in good health.

The V call is TRBV21-1, the J call TRBJ1-2; the DNA was not used to check the table's D call, TRBD1. TRBV21-1 is classified as a pseudogene. This CDR3 has 15 residues. The CDR3 reads CASSKGKVPGNGYTF. For the CDR3, the DNA is TGTGCCAGCAGCAAAGGGAAGGTACCGGGGAATGGCTACACCTTC.

The CDR3 spells CASSDRGLAETQYF. DNA of the CDR3: TGTGCCAGCAGCGACAGGGGGCTTGCGGAGACCCAGTACTTC. V usage is TRBV9 and J usage is TRBJ2-7, with 9 bases lining up with TRBD1. The J call may be faulty, since TRBJ2-5 better matches the DNA end. Germline values: CDR1 SGDLS, CDR2 YYNGEE. The CDR3 runs 14 residues.

J is TRBJ2-5 and V is TRBV7-2; 10 nucleotides line up with TRBD2. The CDR3 covers 16 residues. The germline V gene has CDR1 SGHTA and CDR2 FQGNSA. The V gene end was trimmed by 5 bases and the J gene end by 5 bases; junction bases not matched to a gene: 11. Here the CDR3 reads CASSARIAGGRETQYF. CDR3 nucleotides: TGTGCCAGCAGCGCGCGAATAGCGGGGGGCCGGGAGACCCAGTACTTC.

On this clonotype: This may be a read error: a much more frequent sequence differs by one nucleotide. The chain links TRBV2 to TRBJ2-7; D is undetermined. CDR3 length: 13 residues. Trimming cost V 3 bases and J 0 bases, with 6 bases left between them. The germline CDR1 and CDR2 sequences are SNHLY and FYNNEI. CDR3 nucleotides: TGTGCCAGCAGTGAGAACGGCTCCTACGAGCAGTACTTC. Encoded protein: CASSENGSYEQYF.

This clonotype was found a few times. This chain joins TRBV20-1 and TRBJ2-6; D gene ambiguous. Per germline, CDR1 DFQATT and CDR2 SNEGSKA (reference sequence). The CDR3 has 14 residues. V gave up 6 bases and J gave up 0 bases, with 9 bases separating them. CDR3 sequence reads: CSAQGRSGANVLTF. The CDR3 coding sequence is TGCAGTGCCCAAGGACGCTCTGGGGCCAACGTCCTGACTTTC.

This chain joins TRBV28 and TRBJ1-2, with D unresolved. Germline V gene sequence: CDR1 MDHEN, CDR2 SYDVKM. CDR3 length equals 12 residues. V was pared by 4 bases and J by 13 bases, with 16 bases between. The CDR3 DNA reads as TGTGCCAGCAGTTACGTCGAGGGAAGGTGCACCTTC. As protein: CASSYVEGRCTF.

V and J are TRBV4-3 and TRBJ2-7, with 7 bases fitting TRBD2. The J call is uncertain, as TRBJ2-5 better fits the DNA end. Germline V gives CDR1 LGHNA, CDR2 YSLEER. The CDR3 covers 14 residues. In nucleotides, the CDR3 is TGCGCCAGCAGCCACAGGGCGGGGGTTGAGACCCAGTACTTC. This encodes CASSHRAGVETQYF.

CDR3 in amino acids: CSAPITGQETQYF. The CDR3 nucleotides read TGCAGTGCCCCGATAACAGGGCAAGAGACCCAGTACTTC. This chain connects TRBV20-1 to TRBJ2-5; possible D gene TRBD1, 6 bases. This CDR3 is 13 amino acids long. Trimming cost V 6 bases and J 2 bases, with 13 bases left between them. CDR1 is DFQATT and CDR2 is SNEGSKA in the germline V gene (reference sequence).

This clonotype was found a few times. V usage is TRBV6-5 and J usage is TRBJ1-5, with 7 bases identical to TRBD1. This CDR3 is 15 amino acids long. Per the germline V gene, CDR1 is MNHEY and CDR2 is SVGAGI. Trimming cost V 6 bases and J 5 bases; bases outside gene matches: 10. The CDR3 bases are TGTGCCAGCAGCCTACATTACGACAGGGATCAGCCCCAGCATTTT. Its protein product is CASSLHYDRDQPQHF.